This record looks at one T cell receptor (beta chain) sequence and its context. What it recognizes is unknown. This specimen belongs to a study of shared clonotypes between healthy human individuals. Libraries were prepared by immunoSEQ multiplex PCR; TCRdb keeps only in-frame clonotypes and omits some of them. The top ten clones hold approximately 25% of a sample with hundreds of thousands of clones, about 92% of them seen once. CD8 cells classed as naive were CD45RO-negative and positively selected for CCR7, excluding terminally differentiated effector memory CD45RA+ cells. Points from the study as a whole: A small donor pool kept down the genetic and exposure-history diversity that was represented.

Germline V gives CDR1 SNHLY, CDR2 FYNNEI. The CDR3 runs to 11 residues. The J segment lost 6 bases and the V segment lost 10 bases, leaving 6 bases of the junction unmatched. The TCR sequence derives from a man in his thirties or forties in good health. The J gene is TRBJ2-7, the V gene TRBV2, with TRBD2 matching 7 bases. Source material: naive CD8+ T cells sorted from blood. CDR3 sequence (DNA): TGTGCCACCCGGACTAGGTCCGAGCAGTACTTC. It is translated as CATRTRSEQYF.